Only a few counts were recorded for the clone carrying this T cell receptor beta chain. Its target is not known. A second roughly 6 to 11 cycle PCR used barcoded and J-beta primers. Tags on each cDNA molecule came from a template-switch adaptor with 12 random nucleotides. All samples yielded 3 million or more CDR3-containing paired-end reads. TCRdb itself ran the 5' RACE reads through MiXCR, one entry per CDR3 protein. The data hold 550,000 to 750,000 distinct CDR3 sequences, with around a fifth observed a single time. The data are from a study of blood T cells in healthy people across ages. Regarding the study as a whole: Whereas aged donors had fewer naive CD4+ cells, long-lived donors had more of them and higher diversity.

The TCR originated in a man aged 65 to 79 in good health. Sequences were obtained from blood.

DNA of the CDR3: TGCAGCGCCGAGGGTAGTAGCACTGAAGCTTTCTTT. Its protein is CSAEGSSTEAFF. This sequence joins TRBV29-1 and TRBJ1-1; D gene ambiguous. Germline lookup yields CDR1 SQVTM and CDR2 ANQGSEA. The CDR3 runs 12 residues. V was pared by 7 bases and J by 4 bases, with 13 bases between.